These 15 T cell receptor beta chains share one sample of origin, sequenced in a study of identical twins. TCRdb independently ran MiXCR on the 5' RACE reads; one entry per CDR3 protein. The sample has some 630,000 distinct CDR3 sequences; about 7.6% are singletons. These data are also associated with another study on yellow fever vaccine responses in identical twins.

Sequencing used PBMCs. These receptors were obtained from a woman between 18 and 30 years old in good health.

The J gene is TRBJ2-7, the V gene TRBV20-1, with a weak D call TRBD2 (6 bases). The V gene's germline CDR1 is DFQATT and CDR2 SNEGSKA (reference sequence). Trimming removed 3 bases at V and 2 bases at J, with 14 bases between. There are 14 residues in the CDR3. CDR3 DNA sequence: TGCAGTGCTAGTGCAAGGAGGGCCCCCTACGAGCAGTACTTC. This gives the protein CSASARRAPYEQYF.

This chain links TRBV29-1 with TRBJ2-3; TRBD1 is a possible D gene (6 bases). Trimming took 4 bases from V and 1 from J, leaving 12 bases between them. This CDR3 spans 14 amino acids. Germline V gene lookup returns CDR1 SQVTM and CDR2 ANQGSEA. The DNA of the CDR3 is TGCAGCGTTGTCTGGACAGATGGCACAGATACGCAGTATTTT. The encoded protein is CSVVWTDGTDTQYF.

V is TRBV29-1 and J is TRBJ2-3, with TRBD2 identical over 10 bases. With 3 bases clipped from V and 4 bases from J, the junction kept 4 bases outside the gene matches. Germline V gene data show CDR1 as SQVTM and CDR2 as ANQGSEA. There are 14 residues in the CDR3. The CDR3 protein is CSVDSSGGPDTQYF. CDR3 sequence (DNA): TGCAGCGTTGATTCTAGCGGGGGACCAGATACGCAGTATTTT.

Regarding this clonotype: A read error is possible here, since a much larger clone lies one base away. CDR3 residues: CASSLQDSPLHF. The CDR3 DNA reads as TGTGCCAGCAGCTTACAGGATTCACCCCTCCACTTT. The chain is built from TRBV7-6 and TRBJ1-6; D ambiguous. Germline values: CDR1 SGHVS, CDR2 FNYEAQ. This CDR3 is 12 amino acids long. V was cut by 2 bases and J by 8 bases, with 4 bases left in between.

The chain is built from TRBV2 and TRBJ2-5; D is unresolved. The CDR3 contains 15 residues. The V gene lost 2 bases and the J gene lost 0 bases, with 10 bases spanning the gap. Germline CDR1 SNHLY, CDR2 FYNNEI. CDR3 sequence (DNA): TGTGCCAGCAGTGAATTTAGATGGGACCAAGAGACCCAGTACTTC. It translates to CASSEFRWDQETQYF. Full variable domain (remainder filled in from reference TRBV2 and TRBJ2-5): EPEVTQTPSHQVTQMGQEVILRCVPISNHLYFYWYRQILGQKVEFLVSFYNNEISEKSEIFDDQFSVERPDGSNFTLKIRSTKLEDSAMYFCASSEFRWDQETQYFGPGTRLLVL.

This clonotype has just one count. J is TRBJ2-1 and V is TRBV24-1; TRBD2 agrees at 8 bases. The length of the CDR3 is 15 residues. V shed 8 bases and J 0 bases; nucleotides not matched to a gene: 5. From germline, CDR1 is KGHDR and CDR2 SFDVKD. CDR3 nucleotide sequence: TGTGCCACCACGGGGGGGGAGAGCTCCTACAATGAGCAGTTCTTC. This codes for CATTGGESSYNEQFF.

The chain recombines TRBV27 with TRBJ2-7; TRBD2 aligns across 10 bases. V gave up 2 bases and J gave up 5 bases; unmatched junction bases: 6. CDR3 length: 15 amino acids. Germline V gives CDR1 MNHEY, CDR2 SMNVEV (reference sequence). The CDR3 sequence: CASSLQAGGNHEQYF. DNA for the CDR3: TGTGCCAGCAGTTTACAAGCGGGAGGGAACCACGAGCAGTACTTC.

The J gene is TRBJ2-5, the V gene TRBV10-3; D remains ambiguous. V shed 10 bases and J shed 4 bases, with 16 bases lying between them. The CDR3 has 13 residues. The germline V gene has CDR1 ENHRY and CDR2 SYGVKD. CDR3 sequence (DNA): TGTGCCAAAGAAAAATGCCTCGGAGAGACCCAGTACTTC. It is translated as CAKEKCLGETQYF.

The table lists this clonotype with a few counts. CDR3 sequence (DNA): TGTGCCAGCAGCTCCGGGAAGGGCGGCTACACCTTC. Translation gives CASSSGKGGYTF. The V and J genes are TRBV11-2 and TRBJ1-2; unclear D gene. This CDR3 region has 12 residues. CDR1 is SGHAT and CDR2 is FQNNGV in the germline V gene. Trimming took 4 bases from V and 8 from J, leaving 11 bases between them.

This clonotype was counted ten times or more. CDR3 sequence (DNA): TGCAGCGTGCAGACACGGCCCGGGGGCTACAATGAGCAGTTCTTC. Protein: CSVQTRPGGYNEQFF. The chain links TRBV29-1 to TRBJ2-1; perhaps TRBD2 as D (6 bases). V was shortened by 6 bases and J by 3 bases, with 18 bases between the two germline ends. From germline, CDR1 is SQVTM and CDR2 ANQGSEA. CDR3 length: 15 residues.

This clonotype showed up many times. The CDR3 DNA follows: TGTGCCAGCAGCCCCCCTAGGGGTAGCGGGGGGTACAATGAGCAGTTCTTC. Translated: CASSPPRGSGGYNEQFF. The chain is built from TRBV12-3 or TRBV12-4 and TRBJ2-1; 10 nucleotides agree with TRBD2. CDR3 size: 17 residues. The junction had 12 bases not matched to a gene; V was cut back by 6 bases and J by 4 bases.

This clonotype was recorded at least ten times. In nucleotides, the CDR3 is TGTGCCAGCAGCGTACAAGCGGGAGGGGCAGATACGCAGTATTTT. Translation gives CASSVQAGGADTQYF. This chain uses TRBV9 with TRBJ2-3; 10 bases fit TRBD2. CDR1 is SGDLS, CDR2 YYNGEE, per germline. This CDR3 has 15 amino acids. V gave up 1 base and J gave up 4 bases; unmatched junction bases: 3. The full variable domain, completed using reference TRBV9 and TRBJ2-3, is DSGVTQTPKHLITATGQRVTLRCSPRSGDLSVYWYQQSLDQGLQFLIQYYNGEERAKGNILERFSAQQFPDLHSELNLSSLELGDSALYFCASSVQAGGADTQYFGPGTRLTVL.

This clonotype was seen only a few times. The chain links TRBV7-2 to TRBJ1-6; D might be TRBD1 (5 bases). Germline CDR1 reads SGHTA; CDR2 reads FQGNSA. Trimming took 5 bases from V and 9 from J, leaving 14 bases between them. The CDR3 consists of 14 residues. The CDR3 protein is CASSPPPGGSPLHF. CDR3 nucleotide sequence: TGTGCCAGCAGCCCACCCCCTGGGGGTTCACCCCTCCACTTT.

This clonotype was observed a few times. This chain connects TRBV11-2 to TRBJ2-2; D remains unclear. The CDR3 consists of 15 residues. Germline-derived CDR1 and CDR2 are SGHAT and FQNNGV. Between the trimmed V and J ends, which lost 1 base and 6 bases, there was a span of 12 bases. The CDR3 reads CASSLGTSPAGELFF. DNA of the CDR3: TGTGCCAGCAGCTTAGGGACCTCCCCGGCCGGGGAGCTGTTTTTT.

This clonotype was found a few times. The chain uses TRBV28 and TRBJ2-3; D possibly corresponds to TRBD1 (5 bases). Germline V gene sequence: CDR1 MDHEN, CDR2 SYDVKM. V was clipped by 5 bases and J by 2 bases, with 8 bases between them. The CDR3 runs to 13 residues. The CDR3 DNA sequence: TGTGCCAGCAGTGACAGACCCACAGATACGCAGTATTTT. Translating it yields CASSDRPTDTQYF.